The rows below give T cell receptor beta chains drawn from one sample of a study of shared clonotypes between healthy human individuals. Using immunoSEQ multiplex PCR, the repertoire was profiled, and TCRdb retains in-frame clones only, with some absent. The sample has about 490,000 clones; about 72% are singletons. Sequencing was performed on PBMCs. These receptors originate from a woman between 40 and 55 years old in good health. Some clones in this sample may be carry-over from other donors' samples. The CDR3 runs from the conserved cysteine through the conserved F or W. Fields, in order: J gene, V gene, clone size, D gene, CDR3 protein, CDR3 DNA. D genes are given only for firm matches. Part of the rows lack a size; the others show once, few, many or a class for expanded clones.

TRBJ1-1 | TRBV27 | few | - | CASSSLGGGMNTEAFF | TGTGCCAGCAGTTCCCTCGGGGGAGGTATGAACACTGAAGCTTTCTTT
TRBJ2-7 | TRBV7-3 | - | TRBD2 | CASSFSGNSYEQYF | TGTGCCAGCAGCTTTAGCGGGAATTCCTACGAGCAGTACTTC
TRBJ1-4 | TRBV15 | - | - | CATSRGGRLNEKLFF | TGTGCCACCAGCAGAGGTGGCAGACTTAATGAAAAACTGTTTTTT
TRBJ1-4 | TRBV15 | - | - | CATSSRRVSGNEKLFF | TGTGCCACCAGCAGCCGACGGGTTTCGGGAAATGAAAAACTGTTTTTT
TRBJ2-3 | TRBV6-4 | - | - | CASSRGAFTDTQYF | TGTGCCAGCAGTCGCGGAGCTTTCACAGATACGCAGTATTTT
TRBJ2-7 | TRBV28 | - | - | CASTAEGTYEQYF | TGTGCCAGCACCGCGGAGGGAACGTACGAGCAGTACTTC
TRBJ2-7 | TRBV28 | - | TRBD2 | CASPRLAGIDAYEQYF | TGTGCCAGCCCTCGACTAGCGGGGATCGACGCCTACGAGCAGTACTTC
TRBJ2-7 | TRBV23-1 | - | - | CAPRAREHHEQYF | TGCGCCCCTAGGGCCCGGGAGCACCACGAGCAGTACTTC
TRBJ2-7 | TRBV11-2 | - | - | CASSLGSSYEQYF | TGTGCCAGCAGCTTAGGCAGTAGTTACGAGCAGTACTTC
TRBJ1-5 | TRBV4-3 | - | - | CASSPGPGAGQPQHF | TGCGCCAGCAGCCCTGGCCCGGGGGCAGGTCAGCCCCAGCATTTT
TRBJ1-3 | TRBV29-1 | once | - | CSVADFNGNTIYF | TGCAGCGTTGCGGACTTCAACGGAAACACCATATATTTT
TRBJ2-1 | TRBV10-3 | - | - | CAISVRDTANNEQFF | TGTGCCATCAGTGTTCGGGACACGGCAAACAATGAGCAGTTCTTC
TRBJ2-7 | TRBV5-4 | - | - | CASSGAATEREQYF | TGTGCCAGCAGCGGGGCGGCAACCGAAAGGGAGCAGTACTTC
TRBJ2-1 | TRBV18 | - | TRBD2 | CASSSSGSFNEQFF | TGTGCCAGCTCTTCTAGCGGGTCCTTCAATGAGCAGTTCTTC
TRBJ2-7 | TRBV7-3 | - | - | CASSLTTTLYF | TGTGCCAGCAGCTTAACAACTACTCTGTACTTC
TRBJ2-5 | TRBV7-6 | once | - | CASSLGNQETQYF | TGTGCCAGCAGCCTTGGAAATCAAGAGACCCAGTACTTC
TRBJ1-1 | TRBV5-1 | - | TRBD1 | CASSNRDRGRWTEAFF | TGCGCCAGCAGCAACCGGGACAGGGGGCGGTGGACTGAAGCTTTCTTT
TRBJ2-7 | TRBV10-2 | - | TRBD1 | CASSDLSRQGVHEQYF | TGCGCCAGCAGTGATTTAAGCCGACAGGGGGTCCACGAGCAGTACTTC
TRBJ2-7 | TRBV7-6 | - | TRBD2 | CASSLGSSGSPYEQYF | TGTGCCAGCAGCTTAGGCTCTAGCGGAAGTCCCTACGAGCAGTACTTC
TRBJ1-2 | TRBV6-6 | - | - | CASSYPQNYGYTF | TGTGCCAGCAGTTACCCACAGAACTATGGCTACACCTTC
TRBJ2-2 | TRBV18 | once | - | CASSPTLRPGNTGELFF | TGTGCCAGCTCACCAACCTTACGACCCGGAAACACCGGGGAGCTGTTTTTT
TRBJ1-2 | TRBV25-1 | - | TRBD1 | CASSESGQGLGGYTF | TGTGCCAGCAGTGAATCGGGACAGGGTCTGGGTGGCTACACCTTC
TRBJ2-1 | TRBV18 | - | TRBD2 | CASSPNPTSGAYNEQFF | TGTGCCAGCTCACCGAACCCGACTAGCGGGGCATACAATGAGCAGTTCTTC
TRBJ1-2 | TRBV4-3 | - | - | CASSQQDNYGYTF | TGCGCCAGCAGCCAACAAGATAACTATGGCTACACCTTC
TRBJ1-1 | TRBV28 | - | - | CASSLQMNTEAFF | TGTGCCAGCAGTCTTCAAATGAACACTGAAGCTTTCTTT
TRBJ1-1 | TRBV7-8 | - | TRBD1 | CASSTLTGVGLNTEAFF | TGTGCCAGCAGCACCCTGACAGGGGTTGGTTTGAACACTGAAGCTTTCTTT
TRBJ1-5 | TRBV30 | - | TRBD1 | CAWRRTGLGEPQHF | TGTGCCTGGAGGAGGACAGGGCTTGGGGAGCCCCAGCATTTT
TRBJ1-5 | TRBV2 | few | TRBD1 | CASSGGTGEQPQHF | TGTGCCAGCAGTGGAGGGACAGGGGAACAGCCCCAGCATTTT
TRBJ2-3 | TRBV7-2 | - | - | CASSLGVVGTDTQYF | TGTGCCAGCAGCTTAGGGGTGGTGGGCACAGATACGCAGTATTTT
TRBJ1-3 | TRBV9 | - | - | CASSVTYSGNTIYF | TGTGCCAGCAGCGTAACCTACTCTGGAAACACCATATATTTT
TRBJ1-1 | TRBV18 | - | TRBD1 | CASSPDRLDTEAFF | TGTGCCAGCTCCCCGGACAGGTTGGACACTGAAGCTTTCTTT
TRBJ2-3 | TRBV7-8 | - | TRBD2 | CASSSPWASGRRIRTDTQYF | TGTGCCAGCAGCTCACCATGGGCTAGCGGGAGGAGAATACGCACAGATACGCAGTATTTT
TRBJ2-3 | TRBV7-7 | - | - | CASSLALTDTQYF | TGTGCCAGCAGCTTAGCCCTTACAGATACGCAGTATTTT
TRBJ2-3 | TRBV5-1 | - | - | CASSLARRGRDTQYF | TGCGCCAGCAGCTTGGCTAGAAGGGGCCGAGATACGCAGTATTTT
TRBJ1-1 | TRBV2 | - | TRBD1 | CASNPQGLNTEAFF | TGTGCCAGCAACCCACAGGGGCTGAACACTGAAGCTTTCTTT
TRBJ2-5 | TRBV7-3 | - | - | CASSPTVQETQYF | TGTGCCAGCAGTCCGACAGTACAAGAGACCCAGTACTTC
TRBJ2-7 | TRBV28 | - | - | CASTTTRLARNYEQYF | TGTGCCAGCACCACTACCAGGCTAGCGAGGAACTACGAGCAGTACTTC
TRBJ1-5 | TRBV28 | - | - | CASSLLGPGHQPQHF | TGTGCCAGCAGTTTATTGGGCCCGGGGCATCAGCCCCAGCATTTT
TRBJ1-5 | TRBV2 | - | - | CASRIRVGGNQPQHF | TGTGCCAGCAGGATCAGGGTCGGAGGCAATCAGCCCCAGCATTTT
TRBJ2-2 | TRBV29-1 | once | TRBD2 | CSVATPPLAGGAGELFF | TGCAGCGTTGCCACACCACCACTAGCGGGAGGGGCCGGGGAGCTGTTTTTT
TRBJ2-7 | TRBV5-6 | - | - | CASSLWQADEQYF | TGTGCCAGCAGCTTGTGGCAGGCAGACGAGCAGTACTTC
TRBJ2-5 | TRBV21-1 | many | - | CASSKPAGSGETQYF | TGTGCCAGCAGCAAACCGGCAGGGTCTGGTGAGACCCAGTACTTC
TRBJ2-3 | TRBV27 | - | TRBD2 | CASSKGTSLSPYTQYF | TGTGCCAGCAGTAAAGGGACTAGCCTATCGCCCTATACGCAGTATTTT
TRBJ2-5 | TRBV5-1 | - | - | CASSLFSGETQYF | TGCGCCAGCAGCTTGTTCTCAGGGGAGACCCAGTACTTC
TRBJ2-5 | TRBV5-1 | - | TRBD1 | CASSSGTGEETQYF | TGCGCCAGCAGCTCCGGGACAGGAGAAGAGACCCAGTACTTC
TRBJ1-4 | TRBV2 | - | - | CASSGGSEGSTAGKLFF | TGTGCCAGCAGTGGTGGCAGCGAAGGGTCTACGGCTGGAAAACTGTTTTTT
TRBJ2-7 | TRBV28 | - | TRBD1 | CASKTGGDAYEQYF | TGTGCCAGTAAAACAGGGGGCGACGCCTACGAGCAGTACTTC
TRBJ2-7 | TRBV4-2 | - | TRBD1 | CASSQAGGGYEQYF | TGTGCCAGCAGCCAAGCAGGGGGTGGTTACGAGCAGTACTTC